The rows below give T cell receptor beta chains drawn from one sample of a study of technical replicates of blood from several donors. Sequencing was performed with immunoSEQ multiplex PCR; in TCRdb, only in-frame clones are kept and a portion is missing. The sample yields tens of thousands of clones, nearly 98% seen once. Source material: T cells isolated from PBMCs. These receptors all come from a human donor in good health. The CDR3 runs from the conserved cysteine through the conserved F or W. D genes are given only for firm matches. A clone size is listed for some rows: how often the clone was seen (once, few, many), or a class if it is expanded.

cdr3_aa: CASSMERWSYEQYF; cdr3_nt: TGTGCCAGTAGTATGGAGCGGTGGTCCTACGAGCAGTACTTC; j_call: TRBJ2-7; v_call: TRBV19; clone_size: NA; d_call: NA
cdr3_aa: CASSLRERQYF; cdr3_nt: TGTGCCAGCAGCCTACGCGAACGGCAGTACTTC; j_call: TRBJ2-7; v_call: TRBV7-2; clone_size: NA; d_call: NA
cdr3_aa: CASLAGPHDNEQFF; cdr3_nt: TGTGCCAGCCTAGCGGGTCCCCACGACAATGAGCAGTTCTTC; j_call: TRBJ2-1; v_call: TRBV2; clone_size: NA; d_call: TRBD2
cdr3_aa: CASGLRENYEQYF; cdr3_nt: TGTGCCAGTGGGTTGCGGGAGAACTACGAGCAGTACTTC; j_call: TRBJ2-7; v_call: TRBV2; clone_size: NA; d_call: TRBD2
cdr3_aa: CASTKTYNEQFF; cdr3_nt: TGTGCCAGCACAAAAACCTACAATGAGCAGTTCTTC; j_call: TRBJ2-1; v_call: TRBV2; clone_size: NA; d_call: NA
cdr3_aa: CATSTSDNTQYF; cdr3_nt: TGTGCCACCTCGACTAGCGATAATACGCAGTATTTT; j_call: TRBJ2-3; v_call: TRBV2; clone_size: NA; d_call: TRBD2
cdr3_aa: CASSQGTPDSLAGSTDTQYF; cdr3_nt: TGTGCCAGCAGCCAAGGGACCCCCGACAGTTTAGCGGGGAGCACAGATACGCAGTATTTT; j_call: TRBJ2-3; v_call: TRBV14; clone_size: NA; d_call: TRBD2
cdr3_aa: CASSLTRNTEAFF; cdr3_nt: TGTGCCAGCAGTTTAACCAGGAACACTGAAGCTTTCTTT; j_call: TRBJ1-1; v_call: TRBV28; clone_size: NA; d_call: NA
cdr3_aa: CASSPRTENYEQYF; cdr3_nt: TGTGCCAGCTCACCACGTACAGAAAACTACGAGCAGTACTTC; j_call: TRBJ2-7; v_call: TRBV18; clone_size: NA; d_call: NA
cdr3_aa: CASGFRLVDAQYF; cdr3_nt: TGTGCTAGTGGTTTCAGACTTGTTGATGCGCAGTATTTT; j_call: TRBJ2-3; v_call: TRBV12-5; clone_size: NA; d_call: NA
cdr3_aa: CASSHFMANSYEQYF; cdr3_nt: TGCGCCAGCAGCCATTTCATGGCCAACTCCTACGAGCAGTACTTC; j_call: TRBJ2-7; v_call: TRBV4-1; clone_size: NA; d_call: NA
cdr3_aa: CAWSTEFSYEQYF; cdr3_nt: TGTGCCTGGAGTACAGAATTCTCCTACGAGCAGTACTTC; j_call: TRBJ2-7; v_call: TRBV30; clone_size: NA; d_call: NA
cdr3_aa: CASFPTYGTGGAGANVLTF; cdr3_nt: TGTGCCAGCTTCCCTACGTATGGGACAGGGGGCGCTGGGGCCAACGTCCTGACTTTC; j_call: TRBJ2-6; v_call: TRBV28; clone_size: NA; d_call: TRBD1
cdr3_aa: CASSQEAGQGRYEQYF; cdr3_nt: TGCGCCAGCAGCCAAGAAGCCGGACAGGGGAGGTACGAGCAGTACTTC; j_call: TRBJ2-7; v_call: TRBV4-3; clone_size: NA; d_call: TRBD1
cdr3_aa: CASRLGERVRTSGNLSYEQYF; cdr3_nt: TGTGCAAGTCGCTTAGGGGAGAGAGTGAGGACTAGCGGGAATTTATCCTACGAGCAGTACTTC; j_call: TRBJ2-7; v_call: TRBV12-2; clone_size: NA; d_call: NA
cdr3_aa: CASSMLAGGPPYEQYF; cdr3_nt: TGTGCCAGTAGTATGCTAGCGGGAGGGCCCCCCTACGAGCAGTACTTC; j_call: TRBJ2-7; v_call: TRBV19; clone_size: NA; d_call: TRBD2
cdr3_aa: CASRSYRGNTEAFF; cdr3_nt: TGTGCCAGTAGGTCGTACAGGGGGAACACTGAAGCTTTCTTT; j_call: TRBJ1-1; v_call: TRBV19; clone_size: NA; d_call: TRBD1
cdr3_aa: CASSFFLAGGMGTDTQYF; cdr3_nt: TGTGCCAGTAGTTTCTTCCTAGCGGGAGGGATGGGCACAGATACGCAGTATTTT; j_call: TRBJ2-3; v_call: TRBV19; clone_size: NA; d_call: TRBD2
cdr3_aa: CASSLNSLAGTYEQYF; cdr3_nt: TGTGCCAGCAGCTTAAATTCCCTAGCTGGGACCTACGAGCAGTACTTC; j_call: TRBJ2-7; v_call: TRBV7-9; clone_size: NA; d_call: NA
cdr3_aa: CASTQYRGSSYGYTF; cdr3_nt: TGTGCCAGCACCCAATACAGGGGGTCGAGCTATGGCTACACCTTC; j_call: TRBJ1-2; v_call: TRBV6-5; clone_size: NA; d_call: TRBD1
cdr3_aa: CASSVAGGPIFPDTQYF; cdr3_nt: TGTGCCAGCAGCGTGGCGGGAGGGCCTATCTTTCCAGATACGCAGTATTTT; j_call: TRBJ2-3; v_call: TRBV9; clone_size: NA; d_call: TRBD2
cdr3_aa: CASSPGLGNSYNEQFF; cdr3_nt: TGCGCCAGCAGCCCGGGACTGGGAAACTCCTACAATGAGCAGTTCTTC; j_call: TRBJ2-1; v_call: TRBV5-1; clone_size: NA; d_call: NA
cdr3_aa: CAWSGRGRGQETQYF; cdr3_nt: TGTGCCTGGAGTGGGCGAGGCAGGGGTCAAGAGACCCAGTACTTC; j_call: TRBJ2-5; v_call: TRBV30; clone_size: once; d_call: NA
cdr3_aa: CASSGTSISQYF; cdr3_nt: TGCGCCAGCAGCGGGACTAGTATCTCGCAGTATTTT; j_call: TRBJ2-3; v_call: TRBV5-1; clone_size: NA; d_call: TRBD2
cdr3_aa: CASSSTRGGEGRETQYF; cdr3_nt: TGTGCCAGCAGTTCAACCCGGGGGGGGGAAGGGCGAGAGACCCAGTACTTC; j_call: TRBJ2-5; v_call: TRBV25-1; clone_size: NA; d_call: TRBD2
cdr3_aa: CASSRPLDQETQYF; cdr3_nt: TGCGCCAGCAGCCGCCCACTCGACCAAGAGACCCAGTACTTC; j_call: TRBJ2-5; v_call: TRBV4-1; clone_size: NA; d_call: NA
cdr3_aa: CASSPGQGIGNTEAFF; cdr3_nt: TGTGCCAGCAGTCCGGGACAGGGGATAGGAAACACTGAAGCTTTCTTT; j_call: TRBJ1-1; v_call: TRBV28; clone_size: NA; d_call: TRBD1
cdr3_aa: CASSLVAGLSGELFF; cdr3_nt: TGTGCCAGCAGCTTAGTTGCGGGATTATCGGGGGAGCTGTTTTTT; j_call: TRBJ2-2; v_call: TRBV7-2; clone_size: NA; d_call: NA
cdr3_aa: CASSANSRGHEQFF; cdr3_nt: TGTGCCAGCAGTGCCAATAGCAGGGGCCATGAGCAGTTCTTC; j_call: TRBJ2-1; v_call: TRBV25-1; clone_size: NA; d_call: NA
cdr3_aa: CASTRQPGNEKLFF; cdr3_nt: TGTGCCAGCACCAGGCAACCTGGGAATGAAAAACTGTTTTTT; j_call: TRBJ1-4; v_call: TRBV2; clone_size: NA; d_call: NA
cdr3_aa: CASSKLSGGTGANVLTF; cdr3_nt: TGTGCCAGTAGTAAGTTGTCGGGAGGGACTGGGGCCAACGTCCTGACTTTC; j_call: TRBJ2-6; v_call: TRBV19; clone_size: NA; d_call: TRBD2
cdr3_aa: CASPGTGESYEQYF; cdr3_nt: TGTGCCAGCCCAGGGACAGGGGAATCCTACGAGCAGTACTTC; j_call: TRBJ2-7; v_call: TRBV6-1; clone_size: NA; d_call: TRBD1
cdr3_aa: CASSQGDRGLRSNQPQHF; cdr3_nt: TGCGCCAGCAGCCAAGGGGACAGGGGGCTAAGGAGCAATCAGCCCCAGCATTTT; j_call: TRBJ1-5; v_call: TRBV4-3; clone_size: NA; d_call: TRBD1
cdr3_aa: CASSLAQGQETQYF; cdr3_nt: TGTGCCAGCAGTTTAGCTCAGGGGCAGGAGACCCAGTACTTC; j_call: TRBJ2-5; v_call: TRBV28; clone_size: NA; d_call: NA
cdr3_aa: CSVETANTEAFF; cdr3_nt: TGCAGCGTGGAGACAGCTAACACTGAAGCTTTCTTT; j_call: TRBJ1-1; v_call: TRBV29-1; clone_size: NA; d_call: NA
cdr3_aa: CASSAGTSQVTQYF; cdr3_nt: TGTGCCAGCTCCGCCGGGACTAGCCAGGTTACGCAGTATTTT; j_call: TRBJ2-3; v_call: TRBV2; clone_size: NA; d_call: TRBD2
cdr3_aa: CGASSYNEQFF; cdr3_nt: TGTGGGGCCAGCTCCTACAATGAGCAGTTCTTC; j_call: TRBJ2-1; v_call: TRBV19; clone_size: NA; d_call: NA
cdr3_aa: CASSSGQGALTDTQYF; cdr3_nt: TGTGCCAGCAGCTCCGGACAGGGAGCGCTGACAGATACGCAGTATTTT; j_call: TRBJ2-3; v_call: TRBV7-9; clone_size: NA; d_call: TRBD1
cdr3_aa: CASGPSVGRSLNTEAFF; cdr3_nt: TGTGCTAGTGGTCCCTCCGTGGGGAGGTCATTGAACACTGAAGCTTTCTTT; j_call: TRBJ1-1; v_call: TRBV12-5; clone_size: NA; d_call: NA
cdr3_aa: CASSYSDRNYEQYF; cdr3_nt: TGTGCCAGCAGTTACTCGGACAGAAACTACGAGCAGTACTTC; j_call: TRBJ2-7; v_call: TRBV6-5; clone_size: NA; d_call: NA
cdr3_aa: CASSETGGSGETQYF; cdr3_nt: TGCGCCAGCAGTGAAACTGGAGGGAGCGGGGAGACCCAGTACTTC; j_call: TRBJ2-5; v_call: TRBV10-2; clone_size: NA; d_call: NA
cdr3_aa: CASSVDLASGSPEQFF; cdr3_nt: TGTGCCAGCAGCGTAGATTTGGCTAGCGGGAGCCCTGAGCAGTTCTTC; j_call: TRBJ2-1; v_call: TRBV9; clone_size: NA; d_call: TRBD2
cdr3_aa: CASSQVGGGPLLNEKLFF; cdr3_nt: TGCGCCAGCAGCCAAGTCGGGGGGGGACCCTTACTAAATGAAAAACTGTTTTTT; j_call: TRBJ1-4; v_call: TRBV4-3; clone_size: NA; d_call: NA
cdr3_aa: CASSPAGGVGGYTF; cdr3_nt: TGTGCCAGCAGCCCGGCAGGGGGAGTTGGGGGCTACACCTTC; j_call: TRBJ1-2; v_call: TRBV7-3; clone_size: NA; d_call: TRBD1
cdr3_aa: CASSFPDSGSSYEQYF; cdr3_nt: TGTGCCAGCAGCTTCCCAGATAGCGGAAGCTCCTACGAGCAGTACTTC; j_call: TRBJ2-7; v_call: TRBV11-2; clone_size: NA; d_call: NA
cdr3_aa: CASSERGRGETQYF; cdr3_nt: TGTGCCAGCAGCGAAAGGGGGCGCGGGGAGACCCAGTACTTC; j_call: TRBJ2-5; v_call: TRBV13; clone_size: once; d_call: TRBD1
cdr3_aa: CAWSVGGARYGYTF; cdr3_nt: TGTGCCTGGAGTGTAGGAGGGGCCCGGTATGGCTACACCTTC; j_call: TRBJ1-2; v_call: TRBV30; clone_size: NA; d_call: NA
cdr3_aa: CASSRSGTGSFGYTF; cdr3_nt: TGTGCCAGCAGCCGGAGCGGGACAGGGAGCTTTGGCTACACCTTC; j_call: TRBJ1-2; v_call: TRBV7-9; clone_size: NA; d_call: TRBD1
cdr3_aa: CKWTPNTGELFF; cdr3_nt: TGCAAGTGGACTCCAAACACCGGGGAGCTGTTTTTT; j_call: TRBJ2-2; v_call: TRBV29-1; clone_size: once; d_call: NA
cdr3_aa: CASTPTSATDTQYF; cdr3_nt: TGTGCCAGCACCCCGACTAGCGCCACAGATACGCAGTATTTT; j_call: TRBJ2-3; v_call: TRBV6-5; clone_size: NA; d_call: TRBD2